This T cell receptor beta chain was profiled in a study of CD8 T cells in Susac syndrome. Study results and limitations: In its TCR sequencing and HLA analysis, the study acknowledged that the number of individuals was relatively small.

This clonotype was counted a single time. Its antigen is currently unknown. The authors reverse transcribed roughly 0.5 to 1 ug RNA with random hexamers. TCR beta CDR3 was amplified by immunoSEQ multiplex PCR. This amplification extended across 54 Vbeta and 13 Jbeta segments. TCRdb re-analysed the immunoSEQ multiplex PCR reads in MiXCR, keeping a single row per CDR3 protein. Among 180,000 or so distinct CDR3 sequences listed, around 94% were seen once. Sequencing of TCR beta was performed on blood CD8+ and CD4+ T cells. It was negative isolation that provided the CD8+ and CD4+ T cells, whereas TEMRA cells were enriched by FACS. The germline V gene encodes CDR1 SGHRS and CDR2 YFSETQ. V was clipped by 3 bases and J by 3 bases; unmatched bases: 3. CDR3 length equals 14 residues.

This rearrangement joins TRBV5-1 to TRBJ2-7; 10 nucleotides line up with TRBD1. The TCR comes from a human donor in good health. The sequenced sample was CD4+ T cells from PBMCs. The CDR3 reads CASSWGQGIYEQYF. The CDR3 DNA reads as TGCGCCAGCAGCTGGGGACAGGGGATCTACGAGCAGTACTTC.